Listed below are T cell receptor beta chains from one sample, sequenced in a study of a mutant IDH1 vaccine in newly diagnosed glioma. Clones were read by immunoSEQ multiplex PCR, and TCRdb kept only the in-frame ones, dropping some. Among roughly 30,000 clones listed, around 82% were seen once. No antigens are known for them. The sample in question was PBMCs, obtained from a glioma patient whose treatment included an IDH1 peptide vaccine. These receptors came from a man aged 30 to 45 with glioma. CDR3s include the opening cysteine and the closing phenylalanine or tryptophan. D genes are given only for firm matches. Part of the rows lack a size; the others show once, few, many or a class for expanded clones.

.,.,TRBJ2-2,TRBV4-3,TGCGCCAGCAGCCAAGGTTTGGGGGCTGGGGAGAACACCGGGGAGCTGTTTTTT,CASSQGLGAGENTGELFF
.,TRBD1,TRBJ2-7,TRBV5-6,TGTGCCAGCAGCCAAAGGGGACAGCTAGTCCACTCCTACGAGCAGTACTTC,CASSQRGQLVHSYEQYF
.,.,TRBJ1-2,TRBV25-1,TGTGCCAGCAGGGAGACAGGCCTCTATGGCTACACCTTC,CASRETGLYGYTF
.,TRBD2,TRBJ2-3,TRBV30,TGTGCCTTTGGACTAGCGGGAATTCAAGATACGCAGTATTTT,CAFGLAGIQDTQYF
.,.,TRBJ1-5,TRBV10-3,TGTGCCATCAGTGAGGGAGGGGATAGCAATCAGCCCCAGCATTTT,CAISEGGDSNQPQHF
.,TRBD2,TRBJ2-7,TRBV4-2,TGTGCCAGCAGCCAGCTTACGGGACTAGCGGGAGACTCCTACGAGCAGTACTTC,CASSQLTGLAGDSYEQYF
once,.,TRBJ2-3,TRBV7-2,TGTGCCAGCAGCGTGACAGATACGCAGTATTTT,CASSVTDTQYF
.,.,TRBJ1-4,TRBV6-1,TGTGCCAGCTCAGGCCTCCGTCGTGAAAAACTGTTTTTT,CASSGLRREKLFF
.,.,TRBJ2-7,TRBV6-1,TGTGCCACCTCCCGGAGCCAAACTTACGAGCAGTACTTC,CATSRSQTYEQYF
once,TRBD2,TRBJ2-7,TRBV30,TGTGCCTGGAGTTCCGCCGGACTAGCGGTGATGTACTTC,CAWSSAGLAVMYF
.,TRBD1,TRBJ2-5,TRBV30,TGTGCCGGTAGCCGGGACAGGCGAACCCCGACCCAGTACTTC,CAGSRDRRTPTQYF
.,.,TRBJ1-5,TRBV6-5,TGTGCCAGCAGTGGTGGGGGGGCCAATCAGCCCCAGCATTTT,CASSGGGANQPQHF
.,.,TRBJ1-2,TRBV5-1,TGCGCCAGCAGCTTGGGGACGCTGGATGGCTACACCTTC,CASSLGTLDGYTF
.,TRBD2,TRBJ2-1,TRBV28,TGTGCCAGCACCCTAGCGGGAGATCTTGAGCAGTTCTTC,CASTLAGDLEQFF
.,.,TRBJ1-1,TRBV28,TGTGCCAGCATTCGGAGTGGGCGCGGGTATGAAGCTTTCTTT,CASIRSGRGYEAFF
.,TRBD2,TRBJ2-7,TRBV18,TGTGCCAGCTCACCGGGACTAGCGGGGGAGTCCTACGAGCAGTACTTC,CASSPGLAGESYEQYF
.,TRBD1,TRBJ1-2,TRBV19,TGTGCCAGTACTAGGGACAGAGCAAACTATGGCTACACCTTC,CASTRDRANYGYTF
.,TRBD2,TRBJ2-1,TRBV5-1,TGCGCCAGCAGCTCCCAAGGGACTAGCGGGGGGAGCTCCTACAATGAGCAGTTCTTC,CASSSQGTSGGSSYNEQFF
.,TRBD1,TRBJ2-7,TRBV5-1,TGCGCCAGCAGACCACCGACAGGGGACTTCTCCTACGAGCAGTACTTC,CASRPPTGDFSYEQYF
.,.,TRBJ1-2,TRBV30,TGTGCCTGGATTTGGGACATAGCTAACTATGGCTACACCTTC,CAWIWDIANYGYTF
.,.,TRBJ2-7,TRBV29-1,TGCAGCGTTGACATCGGGCAGGGCGAGCAGTACTTC,CSVDIGQGEQYF
.,TRBD2,TRBJ2-5,TRBV10-3,TGTGCCATTGCTATGACTAGCGGGGGGCAAGAGACCCAGTACTTC,CAIAMTSGGQETQYF